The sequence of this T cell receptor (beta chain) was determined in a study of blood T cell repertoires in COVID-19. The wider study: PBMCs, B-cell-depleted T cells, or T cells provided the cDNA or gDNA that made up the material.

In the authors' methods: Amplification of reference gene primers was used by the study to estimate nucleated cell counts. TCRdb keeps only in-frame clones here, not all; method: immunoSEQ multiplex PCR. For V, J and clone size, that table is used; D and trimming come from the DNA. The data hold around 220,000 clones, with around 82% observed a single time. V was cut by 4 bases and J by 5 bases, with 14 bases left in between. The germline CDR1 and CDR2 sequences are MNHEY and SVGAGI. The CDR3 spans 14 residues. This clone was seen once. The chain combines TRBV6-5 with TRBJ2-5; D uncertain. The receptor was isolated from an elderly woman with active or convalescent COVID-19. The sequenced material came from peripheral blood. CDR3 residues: CASSFSLGSETQYF. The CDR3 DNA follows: TGTGCCAGCAGTTTTTCCCTGGGCTCGGAGACCCAGTACTTC.